These 6 T cell receptor beta chains were all obtained from the same sample, sequenced in a study of T cells in tuberculosis. Time point reported: new active TB diagnosis, blood taken before or within 7 days of starting treatment. Sequencing was performed with immunoSEQ multiplex PCR; in TCRdb, only in-frame clones are kept and a portion is missing. Of about 49,000 clones in the sample, 90% to 95% were seen once. Sequencing used PBMCs, obtained at tuberculosis diagnosis. The source is an adult with tuberculosis.

This chain joins TRBV5-1 and TRBJ2-1; 8 nucleotides match TRBD2. There are 13 residues in the CDR3. Germline loops: CDR1 SGHRS, CDR2 YFSETQ. V dropped 4 bases and J dropped 8; count of bases not matched to a gene: 5. CDR3 residues: CASSVAGKDEQFF. CDR3 bases: TGCGCCAGCAGCGTAGCGGGAAAAGATGAGCAGTTCTTC.

This chain connects TRBV19 to TRBJ2-1, with TRBD2 identical over 10 bases. Losses at the gene ends were 0 bases for V and 4 bases for J; bases not matched to a gene: 12. The CDR3 has 19 residues. Per the germline V gene, CDR1 is LNHDA and CDR2 is SQIVND (reference sequence). The chain's CDR3 is CASSIDRSGTSGVYNEQFF. The CDR3 DNA is TGTGCCAGTAGTATAGATAGGTCAGGAACTAGCGGGGTTTACAATGAGCAGTTCTTC.

This chain joins TRBV21-1 and TRBJ2-4; the table calls TRBD2, which could not be checked here. TRBV21-1 is recorded as a pseudogene. The CDR3 is made up of 16 amino acids. The CDR3 nucleotides are TGTGCCAGCAGTCTTCCACCCAGAGGTCCTTCTTCTTTTCAGTACTTC. It codes for CASSLPPRGPSSFQYF.

The rearrangement uses TRBV6-5 and TRBJ2-3; D is undetermined. From germline, CDR1 is MNHEY and CDR2 SVGAGI. The V gene lost 6 bases and the J gene lost 0 bases, with 13 bases spanning the gap. The CDR3 loop spans 15 amino acids. Here the CDR3 reads CASRSTAASTDTQYF. The CDR3 region has the DNA TGTGCCAGCAGGTCGACTGCTGCTAGCACAGATACGCAGTATTTT.

The genes are TRBV5-1 and TRBJ2-1; TRBD2 matches 8 bases. The CDR3 extends over 16 amino acids. Germline V gene data show CDR1 as SGHRS and CDR2 as YFSETQ. V dropped 0 bases and J dropped 1; count of bases not matched to a gene: 3. CDR3 DNA sequence: TGCGCCAGCAGCTTGGCCCCTAGCGGGTCCTACAATGAGCAGTTCTTC. This encodes CASSLAPSGSYNEQFF.

This sequence joins TRBV19 and TRBJ1-1; the D gene is possibly TRBD1 (5 bases). Between the trimmed V and J ends, which lost 1 base and 1 base, there was a span of 10 bases. The CDR3 consists of 15 residues. The V gene's germline CDR1 is LNHDA and CDR2 SQIVND (reference sequence). CDR3 nucleotide sequence: TGTGCCAGTAGTATAGTGACAGCCCAGAACACTGAAGCTTTCTTT. Encoded protein: CASSIVTAQNTEAFF.